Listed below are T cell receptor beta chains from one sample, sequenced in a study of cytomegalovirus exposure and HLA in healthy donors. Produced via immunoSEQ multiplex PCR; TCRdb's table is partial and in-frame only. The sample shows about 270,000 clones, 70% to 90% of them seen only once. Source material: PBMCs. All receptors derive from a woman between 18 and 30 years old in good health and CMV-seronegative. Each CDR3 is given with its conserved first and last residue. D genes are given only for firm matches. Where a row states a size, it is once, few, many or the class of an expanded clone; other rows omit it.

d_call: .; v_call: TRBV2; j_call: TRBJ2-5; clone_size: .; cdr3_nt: TGTGCCAGCAGGCAAGAGGGAGAGACCCAGTACTTC; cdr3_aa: CASRQEGETQYF
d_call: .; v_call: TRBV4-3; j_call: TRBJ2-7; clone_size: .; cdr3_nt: TGCGCCAGCAGCCAAGATAGGGGAACCTACGAGCAGTACTTC; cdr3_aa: CASSQDRGTYEQYF
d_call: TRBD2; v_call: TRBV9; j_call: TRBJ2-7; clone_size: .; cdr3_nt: TGTGCCAGCAGCGTAGAGGGAGGGATGGACGAGCAGTACTTC; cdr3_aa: CASSVEGGMDEQYF
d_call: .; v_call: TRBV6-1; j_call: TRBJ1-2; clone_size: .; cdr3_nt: TGTGCCAGCAGTGAAGTCGTGGGCAGTAACTATGGCTACACCTTC; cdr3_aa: CASSEVVGSNYGYTF
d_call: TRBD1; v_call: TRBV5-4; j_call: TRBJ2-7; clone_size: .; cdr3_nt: TGTGCCAGCAGCTCCCTCGGGACAGGGGAGGACGAGCAGTACTTC; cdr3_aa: CASSSLGTGEDEQYF
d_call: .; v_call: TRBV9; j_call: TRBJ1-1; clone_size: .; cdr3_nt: TGTGCCAGCAGCGTAACAGGTGGATCAGCTGAAGCTTTCTTT; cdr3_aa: CASSVTGGSAEAFF
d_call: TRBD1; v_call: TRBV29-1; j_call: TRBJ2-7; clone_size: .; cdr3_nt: TGCAGCGTTGAAGTTACGGACAGGGACTACGAGCAGTACTTC; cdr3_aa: CSVEVTDRDYEQYF
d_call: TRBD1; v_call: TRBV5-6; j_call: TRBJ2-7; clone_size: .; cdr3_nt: TGTGCCAGCAGCTTGCCGGGGACAGGGGCGGGGGAGCAGTACTTC; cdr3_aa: CASSLPGTGAGEQYF
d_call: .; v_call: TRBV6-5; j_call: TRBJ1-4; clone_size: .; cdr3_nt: TGTGCCAGCAGGCTCGAGATGGCACGGGGAGGAAAACTGTTTTTT; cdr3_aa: CASRLEMARGGKLFF
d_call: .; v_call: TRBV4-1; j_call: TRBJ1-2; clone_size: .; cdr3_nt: TGCGCCAGCAGCCAAGGTCGGCGGACAGACACTAACTATGGCTACACCTTC; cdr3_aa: CASSQGRRTDTNYGYTF
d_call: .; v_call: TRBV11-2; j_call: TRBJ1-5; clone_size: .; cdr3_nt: TGTGCCAGCAGCTTAGATCGAGGCAGGGCTAGCAATCAGCCCCAGCATTTT; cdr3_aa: CASSLDRGRASNQPQHF
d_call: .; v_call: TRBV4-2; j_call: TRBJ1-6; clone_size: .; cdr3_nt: TGTGCCAGCAGCCAAGATCCGGAAGGAGGGGAAAATTCACCCCTCCACTTT; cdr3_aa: CASSQDPEGGENSPLHF
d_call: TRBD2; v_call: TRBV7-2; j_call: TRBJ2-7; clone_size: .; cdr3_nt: TGTGCCAGCAGCTTAGAACGGCTAGCGGGGCTCTTCTACGAGCAGTACTTC; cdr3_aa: CASSLERLAGLFYEQYF
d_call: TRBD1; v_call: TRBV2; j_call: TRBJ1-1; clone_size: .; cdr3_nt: TGTGCCAGCAGTGTAACCCCCGAGGGGGCCGAGATGAACACTGAAGCTTTCTTT; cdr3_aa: CASSVTPEGAEMNTEAFF
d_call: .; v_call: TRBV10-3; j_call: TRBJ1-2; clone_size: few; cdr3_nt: TGTGCCATCGACGCCGGGGGCTATGGCTACACCTTC; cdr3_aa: CAIDAGGYGYTF
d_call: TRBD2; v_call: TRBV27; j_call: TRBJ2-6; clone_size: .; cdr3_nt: TGTGCCAGCAGTTTATCGTCGGGGGGTTCTGGGGCCAACGTCCTGACTTTC; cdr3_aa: CASSLSSGGSGANVLTF
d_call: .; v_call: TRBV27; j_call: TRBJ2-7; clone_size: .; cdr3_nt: TGTGCCAGCAGTTTCACGGGGTTCCACGAGCAGTACTTC; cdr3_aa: CASSFTGFHEQYF
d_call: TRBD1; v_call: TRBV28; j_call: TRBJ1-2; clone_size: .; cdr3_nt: TGTGCCAGCAGTAACCCCGGACAGGGGGAAGGCTACACCTTC; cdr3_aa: CASSNPGQGEGYTF
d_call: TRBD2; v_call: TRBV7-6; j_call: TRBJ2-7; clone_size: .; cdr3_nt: TGTGCCAGCAGCTTAGTTCTAGCGGGAGCCCCAATTTACGAGCAGTACTTC; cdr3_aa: CASSLVLAGAPIYEQYF
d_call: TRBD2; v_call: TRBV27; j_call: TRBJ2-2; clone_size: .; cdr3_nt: TGTGCCACCAGTGGGACTAGCGGAAACACCGGGGAGCTGTTTTTT; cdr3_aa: CATSGTSGNTGELFF
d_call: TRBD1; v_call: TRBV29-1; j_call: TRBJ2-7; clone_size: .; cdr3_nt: TGCAGCGTTGAAAGGTTCGGACAGGGGTTGGACGAGCAGTACTTC; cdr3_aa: CSVERFGQGLDEQYF
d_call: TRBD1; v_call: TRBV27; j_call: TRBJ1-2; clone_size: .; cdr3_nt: TGTGCCAGCAGTCCCACACCGACAGGGAAATATGGCTACACCTTC; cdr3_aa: CASSPTPTGKYGYTF
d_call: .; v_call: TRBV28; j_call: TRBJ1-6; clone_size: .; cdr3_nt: TGTGCCAGCATTTCTAGAAATTCACCCCTCCACTTT; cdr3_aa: CASISRNSPLHF
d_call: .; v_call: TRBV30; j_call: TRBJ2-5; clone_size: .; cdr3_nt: TGTGCCTGGAGAAGGAGAACCCAAGAGACCCAGTACTTC; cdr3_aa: CAWRRRTQETQYF
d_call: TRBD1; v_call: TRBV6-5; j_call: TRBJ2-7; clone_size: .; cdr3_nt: TGTGCCAGCAGTTACGAGTACAGGGGGGATACCTACGAGCAGTACTTC; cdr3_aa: CASSYEYRGDTYEQYF
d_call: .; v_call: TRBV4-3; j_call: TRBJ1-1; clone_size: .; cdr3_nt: TGCGCCAGCAGCCAAGATTTGGGGAGAGGGGCTTTCTTT; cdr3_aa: CASSQDLGRGAFF
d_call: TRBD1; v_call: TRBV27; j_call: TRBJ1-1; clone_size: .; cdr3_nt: TGTGCCAGCAGTTTTGTGGGACAGCCAATGAACACTGAAGCTTTCTTT; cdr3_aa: CASSFVGQPMNTEAFF
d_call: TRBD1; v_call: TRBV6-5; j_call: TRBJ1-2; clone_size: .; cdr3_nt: TGTGCCAGCAGTTCCCCAACCGGGACAGGGGGCTATGGCTACACCTTC; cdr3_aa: CASSSPTGTGGYGYTF
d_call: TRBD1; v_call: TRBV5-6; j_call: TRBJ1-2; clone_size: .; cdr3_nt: TGTGCCAGCAGCTTGGTGTCAGGGGGCGCCGGTTATGGCTACACCTTC; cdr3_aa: CASSLVSGGAGYGYTF
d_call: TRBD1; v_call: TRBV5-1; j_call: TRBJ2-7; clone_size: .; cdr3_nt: TGCGCCAGCAGCTTGCACGACAGGGGGTATCCCTACGAGCAGTACTTC; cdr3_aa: CASSLHDRGYPYEQYF
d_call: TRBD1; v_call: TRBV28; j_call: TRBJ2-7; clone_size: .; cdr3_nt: TGTGCCAGCAGCTATGGACAGGAAGGGTTAGGGCAGTACTTC; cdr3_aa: CASSYGQEGLGQYF
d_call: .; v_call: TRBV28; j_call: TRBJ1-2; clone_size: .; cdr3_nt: TGTGCCAGCAGTCCTAGGGACACCATGTTCTATGGCTACACCTTC; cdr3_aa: CASSPRDTMFYGYTF
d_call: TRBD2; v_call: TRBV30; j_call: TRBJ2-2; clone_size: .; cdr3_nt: TGTGCCTGGAGTGTACATCTCGGGGTAGCGGGGGGCACCGGGGAGCTGTTTTTT; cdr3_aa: CAWSVHLGVAGGTGELFF
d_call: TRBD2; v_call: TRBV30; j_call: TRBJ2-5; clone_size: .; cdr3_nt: TGTGCCTGGAGTGTCACTAGCGGGGGGTTAAGGCGAGAGACCCAGTACTTC; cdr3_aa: CAWSVTSGGLRRETQYF
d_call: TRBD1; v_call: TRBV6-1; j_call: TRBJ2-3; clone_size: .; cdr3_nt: TGTGCCAGCAGTGAAGGCCTAGGGACAGGGGGGTCACCAGATACGCAGTATTTT; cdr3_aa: CASSEGLGTGGSPDTQYF
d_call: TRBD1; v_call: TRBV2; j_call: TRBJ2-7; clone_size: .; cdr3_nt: TGTGCCAGCGGCAGGGGGCCCTACGAGCAGTACTTC; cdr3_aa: CASGRGPYEQYF
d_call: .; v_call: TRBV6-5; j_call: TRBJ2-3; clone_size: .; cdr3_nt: TGTGCCAGCAGTTACCCCCCGACAGATACGCAGTATTTT; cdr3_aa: CASSYPPTDTQYF
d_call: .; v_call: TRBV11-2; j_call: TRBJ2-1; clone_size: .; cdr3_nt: TGTGCCAGCAGCCTCACACAGAGCTCCTACAATGAGCAGTTCTTC; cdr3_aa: CASSLTQSSYNEQFF
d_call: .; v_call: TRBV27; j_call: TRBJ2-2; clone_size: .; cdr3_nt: TGTGCCAGCAGTTTTGGACAGCTCACCGGGGAGCTGTTTTTT; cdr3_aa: CASSFGQLTGELFF
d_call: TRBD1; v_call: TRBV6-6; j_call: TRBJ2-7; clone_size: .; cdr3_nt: TGTGCCACGAACGACAGGGGAACCTACGAGCAGTACTTC; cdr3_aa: CATNDRGTYEQYF
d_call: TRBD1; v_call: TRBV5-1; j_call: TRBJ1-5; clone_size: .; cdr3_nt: TGCGCCAGCAGCTTGGCCACAGGGGGCAATCAGCCCCAGCATTTT; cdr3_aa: CASSLATGGNQPQHF
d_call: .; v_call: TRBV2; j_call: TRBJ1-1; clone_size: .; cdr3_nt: TGTGCCAGCAGCAGATATTCTGAAGCTTTCTTT; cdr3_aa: CASSRYSEAFF
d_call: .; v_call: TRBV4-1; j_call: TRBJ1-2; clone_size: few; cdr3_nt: TGCGCCAGCAGCCCGGGGGATAACTATGGCTACACCTTC; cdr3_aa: CASSPGDNYGYTF
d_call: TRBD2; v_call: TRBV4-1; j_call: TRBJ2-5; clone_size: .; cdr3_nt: TGCGCCAGCAGCCAATCCCCTGCTAGCGGGAGCCTCTTCAGAGAGACCCAGTACTTC; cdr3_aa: CASSQSPASGSLFRETQYF
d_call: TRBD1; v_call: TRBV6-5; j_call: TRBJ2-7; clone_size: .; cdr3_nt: TGTGCCAGCAGTGGCCGGGACAGCACCTACGAGCAGTACTTC; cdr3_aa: CASSGRDSTYEQYF
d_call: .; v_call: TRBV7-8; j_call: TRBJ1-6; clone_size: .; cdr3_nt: TGTGCCAGCAGCTTCACCCTGACTGGGAGCTCCTATAATTCACCCCTCCACTTT; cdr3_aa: CASSFTLTGSSYNSPLHF
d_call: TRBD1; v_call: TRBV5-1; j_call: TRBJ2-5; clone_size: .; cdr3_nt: TGCGCCAGCAGCTTGGACAGGGGGCTGGAGACCCAGTACTTC; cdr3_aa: CASSLDRGLETQYF
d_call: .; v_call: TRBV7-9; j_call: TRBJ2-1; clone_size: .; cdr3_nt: TGTGCCAGCAGCCGAGGGCAGGTCGTTAGCTCCTACAATGAGCAGTTCTTC; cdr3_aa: CASSRGQVVSSYNEQFF
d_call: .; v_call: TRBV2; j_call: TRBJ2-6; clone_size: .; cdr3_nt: TGTGCCAGCAGTTACATATACTCTGGGGCCAACGTCCTGACTTTC; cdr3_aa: CASSYIYSGANVLTF
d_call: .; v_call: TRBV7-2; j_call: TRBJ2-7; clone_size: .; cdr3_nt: TGTGCCAGCAGCTTAAGTCTGTTTCGAGTGTCGGGGCAGTACTTC; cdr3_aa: CASSLSLFRVSGQYF
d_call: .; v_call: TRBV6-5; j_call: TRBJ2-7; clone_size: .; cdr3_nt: TGTGCCAGCAGTATACAGGGTGGTTCCTACGAGCAGTACTTC; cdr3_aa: CASSIQGGSYEQYF
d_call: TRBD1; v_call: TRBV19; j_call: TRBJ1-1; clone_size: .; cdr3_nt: TGTGCCAGTAGTTCCGACAGGGACACTGAAGCTTTCTTT; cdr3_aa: CASSSDRDTEAFF
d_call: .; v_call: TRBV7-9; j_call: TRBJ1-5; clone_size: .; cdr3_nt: TGTGCCAGCAGCTTGGGAGACAGCAATCAGCCCCAGCATTTT; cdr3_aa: CASSLGDSNQPQHF
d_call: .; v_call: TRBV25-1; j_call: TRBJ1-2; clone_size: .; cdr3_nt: TGTGCCAGCAGATCTGGAGGCAGTGTGGGATACTATGGCTACACCTTC; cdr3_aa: CASRSGGSVGYYGYTF